Following are 5 T cell receptor beta chains from one sample sequenced in a study of shared T cell receptors in the human thymus. The assay was immunoSEQ multiplex PCR, and TCRdb's table has in-frame clones only and misses some. The table has hundreds of thousands of clones, around 95% seen once; the top ten hold roughly 0.021%. Material: thymocytes. These TCRs come from a human donor.

V usage is TRBV18 and J usage is TRBJ1-2; TRBD1 matches at 7 bases. The CDR3 spans 11 residues. J gave up 8 bases and V 11 bases, and 8 bases lay outside the gene matches. CDR1 is KGHSH, CDR2 LQKENI, per germline. The CDR3 region is CAARQGVGYTF. The DNA for the CDR3 is TGTGCCGCCCGACAGGGAGTCGGCTACACCTTC.

The chain carries TRBV27 and TRBJ2-7; possibly TRBD2 for D (5 bases). CDR3 size: 16 residues. Germline loops: CDR1 MNHEY, CDR2 SMNVEV (reference sequence). V was shortened by 5 bases and J by 4 bases, with 21 bases between the two germline ends. The DNA for the CDR3 is TGTGCCAGCAGTCCCGACTCCGGAGGCCGCCTATACGAGCAGTACTTC. Its translation is CASSPDSGGRLYEQYF.

This chain links TRBV6-4 with TRBJ2-7; 8 bases align to TRBD1. The CDR3 runs 16 residues. Per the germline V gene, CDR1 is MRHNA and CDR2 is SNTAGT. The junction had 10 bases not matched to a gene; V was cut back by 5 bases and J by 1 base. CDR3 DNA: TGTGCCAGCAGTCCCCACGGGACAGGCGATTCCTACGAGCAGTACTTC. Its protein product is CASSPHGTGDSYEQYF.

The chain recombines TRBV27 with TRBJ2-5; possibly TRBD2 for D (6 bases). CDR3 length equals 17 residues. The V end was cut by 7 bases, the J end by 11 bases, with 32 bases between. Germline CDR1 is MNHEY and CDR2 is SMNVEV (reference sequence). Here the CDR3 reads CASTPLPRGARPRGQYF. CDR3 sequence (DNA): TGTGCCAGCACCCCATTACCGCGCGGAGCAAGACCCCGGGGGCAGTACTTC.

This clone occurred once. The J gene is TRBJ2-3, the V gene TRBV7-9, with 12 bases that match TRBD2. The CDR3 consists of 17 residues. Germline trimming cut 10 bases from V and 8 bases from J; bases unmatched to any gene: 19. Germline V gene lookup returns CDR1 SEHNR and CDR2 FQNEAQ (reference sequence). CDR3 DNA sequence: TGTGCCACCACACAGGGGCCCGGAGGGGGACTAGCGGGTACGCAGTATTTT. Translation: CATTQGPGGGLAGTQYF. Full variable domain (remainder filled in from reference TRBV7-9 and TRBJ2-3): DTGVSQNPRHKITKRGQNVTFRCDPISEHNRLYWYRQTLGQGPEFLTYFQNEAQLEKSRLLSDRFSAERPKGSFSTLEIQRTEQGDSAMYLCATTQGPGGGLAGTQYFGPGTRLTVL.